This passage covers 29 T cell receptor beta chains from one sample sequenced in a study of blood T cells in healthy people across ages. The use of a sample-barcoded 5' primer and a J-beta primer mix characterized a second PCR of roughly 6 to 11 cycles. One entry per CDR3 protein results from TCRdb running MiXCR on the 5' RACE reads. Among about 620,000 distinct CDR3 sequences listed, 52% were seen once. The sample was blood. These receptors came from a woman older than 75 in good health.

The chain uses TRBV5-1 and TRBJ2-2; either TRBD1 or TRBD2 may supply D (5 bases each). Trimming took 7 bases from V and 2 from J, leaving 12 bases between them. This CDR3 spans 14 amino acids. CDR1 is SGHRS and CDR2 is YFSETQ in the germline V gene. This chain's CDR3 is CASLGAGNTGELFF. The CDR3 DNA is TGCGCCAGCCTAGGGGCGGGTAACACCGGGGAGCTGTTTTTT.

This chain joins TRBV3-1 and TRBJ1-5; D call uncertain. CDR1 is LGHDT and CDR2 is YNNKEL in the germline V gene (reference sequence). Trimming removed 0 bases from V and 9 bases from J, with 12 bases in between. This CDR3 is built from 14 residues. CDR3 in DNA: TGTGCCAGCAGCCAAGAGATCTCCTATGGGCCCCAGCATTTT. This translates into CASSQEISYGPQHF.

The table lists this clonotype with many counts. This chain links TRBV10-1 with TRBJ2-3; 13 bases map to TRBD2. CDR1 and CDR2 (germline): WNHNN, SYGVQD (reference sequence). The CDR3 runs to 18 residues. J gave up 0 bases and V 4 bases, and 7 bases lay outside the gene matches. The CDR3 loop reads CASSATSGGAFSTDTQYF. The CDR3 DNA is TGCGCCAGCAGTGCCACTAGCGGGGGGGCTTTCAGCACAGATACGCAGTATTTT.

This clonotype has just one count. This chain connects TRBV14 to TRBJ2-7; D could derive from TRBD1 or TRBD2 (6 bases each). The CDR3 is 14 amino acids. Trimming removed 1 base at V and 8 bases at J, with 15 bases between. The germline V gene has CDR1 SGHDN and CDR2 FVKESK. The CDR3: CASSQGGRGPQQYF. The CDR3 bases are TGTGCCAGCAGCCAAGGTGGACGGGGGCCCCAGCAGTACTTC.

This chain links TRBV7-2 with TRBJ1-2, with D unresolved. This CDR3 contains 15 residues. Trimming left V 3 bases short and J 3 bases short, with 14 bases between. Germline V lookup: CDR1 SGHTA, CDR2 FQGNSA. In DNA, the CDR3 is TGTGCCAGCAGCTTCCGCGGGCACGGCGACTATGGCTACACCTTC. This sequence encodes CASSFRGHGDYGYTF. Using reference TRBV7-2 and TRBJ1-2 for the parts outside the CDR3, the full variable domain is GAGVSQSPSNKVTEKGKDVELRCDPISGHTALYWYRQSLGQGLEFLIYFQGNSAPDKSGLPSDRFSAERTGGSVSTLTIQRTQQEDSAVYLCASSFRGHGDYGYTFGSGTRLTVV.

This chain connects TRBV7-9 to TRBJ2-3, with a weak D call TRBD2 (6 bases). The germline CDR1 and CDR2 sequences are SEHNR and FQNEAQ (reference sequence). The CDR3 loop spans 17 amino acids. V lost 5 bases to trimming and J lost 3 bases, with 21 bases between them. CDR3 amino acids: CASSPLGKAGKTDTQYF. The DNA of the CDR3 is TGTGCCAGCAGCCCCCTTGGGAAGGCGGGAAAAACAGATACGCAGTATTTT.

The chain couples TRBV7-7 to TRBJ2-3; TRBD1 aligns across 7 bases. The CDR3 has 14 residues. J gave up 4 bases and V 5 bases, and 6 bases lay outside the gene matches. Germline V gene data show CDR1 as SSHAT and CDR2 as FNYEAQ (reference sequence). The CDR3 reads CASSPTGTADTQYF. In DNA, the CDR3 is TGTGCCAGCAGCCCAACCGGGACAGCAGATACGCAGTATTTT.

This clonotype was seen only a few times. This chain links TRBV7-2 with TRBJ2-3; 13 nucleotides agree with TRBD2. Germline CDR1 SGHTA, CDR2 FQGNSA. CDR3 size: 16 residues. V shed 6 bases and J 11 bases; nucleotides not matched to a gene: 14. CDR3: CASSPGMTSGGKMQYF. The CDR3 DNA reads as TGTGCCAGCAGTCCCGGCATGACTAGCGGGGGGAAGATGCAGTATTTT. Using reference TRBV7-2 and TRBJ2-3 for the parts outside the CDR3, the full variable domain is GAGVSQSPSNKVTEKGKDVELRCDPISGHTALYWYRQSLGQGLEFLIYFQGNSAPDKSGLPSDRFSAERTGGSVSTLTIQRTQQEDSAVYLCASSPGMTSGGKMQYFGPGTRLTVL.

This chain uses TRBV20-1 with TRBJ2-5, with D perhaps TRBD1 (6 bases). The V gene lost 6 bases and the J gene lost 3 bases, with 14 bases spanning the gap. This CDR3 is 13 amino acids long. Germline V gene lookup returns CDR1 DFQATT and CDR2 SNEGSKA (reference sequence). CDR3 bases: TGCAGTGCGCAGGGGATCGCGGAAGAGACCCAGTACTTC. This encodes CSAQGIAEETQYF.

There are a few counts of this clonotype. The V and J genes are TRBV18 and TRBJ2-1, with TRBD2 matching over 11 bases. There are 12 residues in the CDR3. The trim removed 5 bases at V and 14 bases at J, leaving 5 bases unmatched. Germline V CDR1 and CDR2: KGHSH, LQKENI. The CDR3 is CASSTSSGGKFF. The DNA of the CDR3 is TGTGCCAGCTCAACCTCTAGCGGGGGGAAGTTCTTC.

This clonotype was recorded many times. This rearrangement joins TRBV7-2 to TRBJ2-1; D unresolved. This CDR3 contains 14 residues. CDR1 and CDR2 (germline): SGHTA, FQGNSA. V lost 7 bases and J 0 bases, leaving 10 bases between the germline ends. This chain's CDR3 is CASTHTSSYNEQFF. The CDR3 nucleotides are TGTGCCAGCACCCATACGAGCTCCTACAATGAGCAGTTCTTC.

This clonotype was seen repeatedly, ten times or more. The rearrangement links TRBV20-1 to TRBJ1-2; D gene unclear. Germline CDR1 is DFQATT and CDR2 is SNEGSKA (reference sequence). Trimming stripped 5 bases from V and 4 bases from J, with 14 bases between. This CDR3 spans 13 amino acids. CDR3 loop: CSAPPAGGYGYTF. In DNA, the CDR3 is TGCAGTGCTCCACCAGCAGGCGGCTATGGCTACACCTTC.

This clonotype has at least ten counts. This chain links TRBV24-1 with TRBJ2-5; 8 nucleotides line up with TRBD1. V lost 3 bases and J lost 1; bases outside the gene matches: 6. The CDR3 length is 16 residues. Germline assignment: CDR1 KGHDR and CDR2 SFDVKD. CDR3 in amino acids: CATSDPRTGIQETQYF. CDR3 sequence (DNA): TGTGCCACCAGTGATCCGCGGACAGGGATCCAAGAGACCCAGTACTTC.

The sample holds a few counts of this clonotype. This sequence joins TRBV12-3 or TRBV12-4 and TRBJ2-1, with D perhaps matching TRBD2 (5 bases). Trimming shortened V by 7 bases and J by 15 bases, and 16 bases separated the two germline ends. This CDR3 is built from 11 residues. The CDR3 coding sequence is TGTGCCAGCATTTCAGACCTCGGGGTGTTCTTC. Its translation is CASISDLGVFF.

A few counts support this clonotype. With a much larger clone just one base away, this may be a read error. CDR3 in amino acids: CASSVRTSVGTQYF. The CDR3 DNA sequence: TGTGCCAGCAGTGTCAGGACTAGCGTAGGGACCCAGTACTTC. V usage is TRBV25-1 and J usage is TRBJ2-5; TRBD2 agrees at 9 bases. The junction had 7 bases not matched to a gene; V was cut back by 4 bases and J by 7 bases. Germline CDR1 is MGHDK and CDR2 is SYGVNS. The CDR3 contains 14 residues. Together with reference TRBV25-1 and TRBJ2-5, the CDR3 gives the full variable domain: EADIYQTPRYLVIGTGKKITLECSQTMGHDKMYWYQQDPGMELHLIHYSYGVNSTEKGDLSSESTVSRIRTEHFPLTLESARPSHTSQYLCASSVRTSVGTQYFGPGTRLLVL.

This clonotype was counted at least ten times. The J gene is TRBJ2-3, the V gene TRBV29-1; the D is unclear. With 3 bases removed from V and 2 bases from J, the gap between germline ends came to 9 bases. Germline V gives CDR1 SQVTM, CDR2 ANQGSEA. The CDR3 has 13 residues. CDR3 region: CSVEEFATDTQYF. CDR3 sequence (DNA): TGCAGCGTTGAGGAATTTGCCACAGATACGCAGTATTTT.

This chain links TRBV18 with TRBJ1-2; no definite D call. The V end was cut by 2 bases, the J end by 4 bases, with 11 bases between. The CDR3 spans 14 residues. Germline CDR1 KGHSH, CDR2 LQKENI. The CDR3 here is CASSPGPQGYGYTF. CDR3 in DNA: TGTGCCAGCTCACCAGGGCCCCAAGGCTATGGCTACACCTTC. The full variable domain, rest sourced from reference TRBV18 and TRBJ1-2, is NAGVMQNPRHLVRRRGQEARLRCSPMKGHSHVYWYRQLPEEGLKFMVYLQKENIIDESGMPKERFSAEFPKEGPSILRIQQVVRGDSAAYFCASSPGPQGYGYTFGSGTRLTVV.

This rearrangement joins TRBV12-3 or TRBV12-4 to TRBJ2-2; D is uncertain. V dropped 7 bases and J dropped 0 bases, with 6 bases sitting between them. This CDR3 comprises 13 residues. The CDR3 sequence is CASTKTNTGELFF. The CDR3 nucleotides are TGTGCCAGCACCAAAACGAACACCGGGGAGCTGTTTTTT.

The CDR3 coding sequence is TGTGCCAGCAGTTTTGGGGCTAGCGGGAGATTCAATGAGCAGTTCTTC. Its protein is CASSFGASGRFNEQFF. The V call is TRBV12-3 or TRBV12-4, the J call TRBJ2-1, with 10 nucleotides matching TRBD2. The V segment lost 3 bases and the J segment 6 bases; nucleotides outside the gene matches: 8. This CDR3 region has 16 residues.

This clonotype has a single count. The junction departs from the called germline gene at one end, perhaps through a read error. V is TRBV20-1 and J is TRBJ1-4, with D perhaps matching TRBD1 (6 bases). Germline lookup yields CDR1 DFQATT and CDR2 SNEGSKA (reference sequence). This CDR3 has 14 residues. The CDR3 bases are TGCAGTGCTGGCAGGGGTATGGCTAAGGAAAAACTGTTTTTT. This translates into CSAGRGMAKEKLFF.

In the case of this clonotype: An end of the junction does not agree with germline; a read error may underlie this. CDR3 loop: CASSAWTGLYSYTF. DNA for the CDR3: TGTGCCAGCAGTGCCTGGACAGGCCTCTATAGCTACACCTTC. V usage is TRBV6-1 and J usage is TRBJ1-2; TRBD1 agrees at 7 bases. This CDR3 has 14 amino acids. Germline V gene sequence: CDR1 MNHNS, CDR2 SASEGT.

V and J are TRBV5-5 and TRBJ2-2; D may be TRBD1 or TRBD2 (5 bases each). Germline V gene data show CDR1 as SGHKS and CDR2 as YYEKEE (reference sequence). The CDR3 is 15 residues long. Between the trimmed V and J ends, which lost 8 bases and 5 bases, there was a span of 19 bases. The CDR3 region has the DNA TGTGCCAGGAAAGAGGCAGGGACGGTGACCGGGGAGCTGTTTTTT. Translating gives CARKEAGTVTGELFF.

V usage is TRBV10-3 and J usage is TRBJ2-1, with 12 bases matching TRBD1. CDR1 is ENHRY, CDR2 SYGVKD, per germline. This CDR3 has 16 residues. The J segment lost 10 bases and the V segment lost 4 bases, leaving 11 bases of the junction unmatched. CDR3 sequence (DNA): TGTGCCATCAGTGTGGGACAGGGGGCCCCCACCAAGGAGCAGTTCTTC. Translating gives CAISVGQGAPTKEQFF.

This clonotype was recorded at least ten times. The chain's CDR3 is CASSLVPIRNYGYTF. CDR3 sequence (DNA): TGTGCCAGCAGTTTAGTCCCAATCCGGAACTATGGCTACACCTTC. The chain employs TRBV12-3 or TRBV12-4 and TRBJ1-2, with no clear D. V was cut by 1 base and J by 2 bases, with 11 bases left in between. There are 15 residues in the CDR3.

The chain carries TRBV5-6 and TRBJ2-3; D unresolved. V lost 2 bases and J lost 5, with 12 bases in between. The CDR3 sequence is 14 residues long. CDR1 and CDR2 from the germline V gene are SGHDT and YYEEEE. DNA of the CDR3: TGTGCCAGCAGCTTCGACGTGTCTGGAGATACGCAGTATTTT. Translating it yields CASSFDVSGDTQYF.

There are a few counts of this clonotype. The germline gene is not matched at one end of the junction; a read error may be the cause. The chain combines TRBV7-2 with TRBJ2-5; 8 bases are a match to TRBD2. Germline V gene sequence: CDR1 SGHTA, CDR2 FQGNSA. The CDR3 extends over 16 amino acids. This chain's CDR3 is CASSPRVAGGQGTQYF. For the CDR3, the DNA is TGTGCCAGCAGCCCACGTGTCGCGGGGGGCCAAGGGACCCAGTACTTC.

This clonotype was found many times. The chain couples TRBV7-3 to TRBJ2-1; 7 bases align to TRBD1. CDR1 is SGHTA, CDR2 FQGTGA, per germline. CDR3 size: 15 residues. Losses at the gene ends were 0 bases for V and 9 bases for J; bases not matched to a gene: 8. CDR3 in DNA: TGTGCCAGCAGCTTAACCCTTTCAGGGGGTGGTGAGCAGTTCTTC. Protein sequence: CASSLTLSGGGEQFF.

The CDR3 here is CAISDGLAGYEQYF. In DNA, the CDR3 is TGTGCCATCAGTGATGGACTAGCGGGTTACGAGCAGTACTTC. The chain links TRBV10-3 to TRBJ2-4; TRBD2 matches at 11 bases. The better agreement between TRBJ2-7 and the DNA end casts doubt on the J call. The CDR3 spans 14 residues. CDR1 and CDR2 (germline): ENHRY, SYGVKD.

CDR3 nucleotide sequence: TGTGCCAGCAGCGTAGGGACTAGCGGTTACGAGCAGTACTTC. It yields the protein CASSVGTSGYEQYF. The chain is built from TRBV9 and TRBJ2-1, with 10 bases fitting TRBD2. The end of the DNA fits TRBJ2-7 better, so the J call may be wrong. The germline CDR1 and CDR2 sequences are SGDLS and YYNGEE. The CDR3 runs to 14 residues.